One and the same sample provided the 26 T cell receptor beta chains below, sequenced in a study of blood T cells in healthy people across ages. Alongside a J-beta primer mix, a sample-barcoded 5' primer served in a second PCR lasting roughly 6 to 11 cycles. TCRdb analysed the 5' RACE reads with MiXCR anew, one entry per CDR3 protein. The table lists roughly 800,000 distinct CDR3 sequences, about 25% of them singletons. The same data also contributed to another study, on T cells of mothers and their children.

The specimen was blood. The receptors originated from a boy younger than 18 in good health.

This clonotype was found a few times. The chain carries TRBV10-2 and TRBJ2-5; 9 bases line up with TRBD2. CDR3 length equals 15 residues. Germline trimming cut 4 bases from V and 4 bases from J; bases unmatched to any gene: 7. Germline CDR1 and CDR2: WSHSY and SAAADI. The DNA of the CDR3 is TGCGCCAGCAGTGTTAGCGGGGGAATGGGAGAGACCCAGTACTTC. Amino acids: CASSVSGGMGETQYF.

The chain recombines TRBV29-1 with TRBJ1-2; perhaps TRBD1 as D (5 bases). The germline V gene encodes CDR1 SQVTM and CDR2 ANQGSEA. The CDR3 runs 11 residues. The germline V and J ends were trimmed by 4 bases and 8 bases, with 11 bases remaining between them. CDR3 bases: TGCAGCGTTGCTAAGGGGAGCGGCTACACCTTC. Translation gives CSVAKGSGYTF.

This rearrangement joins TRBV5-5 to TRBJ2-5; tentative D call: TRBD1 (6 bases). Judging by the DNA end, TRBJ2-1 fits better; the J call may be wrong. Germline CDR1 reads SGHKS; CDR2 reads YYEKEE (reference sequence). The CDR3 extends over 12 amino acids. CDR3 in amino acids: CASSLAGQKQFF. DNA for the CDR3: TGTGCCAGCAGCTTGGCGGGACAAAAGCAGTTCTTC.

This sequence joins TRBV27 and TRBJ1-1; D call uncertain. In germline, CDR1 is MNHEY, CDR2 SMNVEV (reference sequence). CDR3 length: 15 residues. V lost 7 bases to trimming and J lost 0 bases, with 15 bases between them. The CDR3 spells CASTLGAGLNTEAFF. The CDR3 region has the DNA TGTGCCAGCACCCTAGGTGCGGGGTTGAACACTGAAGCTTTCTTT.

This clonotype showed up just a few times. CDR3 sequence (DNA): TGTGCCAGCAGCCAAGCTGTCGGTGATTACAATGAGCAGTTCTTC. Its translation: CASSQAVGDYNEQFF. This chain connects TRBV4-2 to TRBJ2-1; D not resolved. Germline-derived CDR1 and CDR2 are LGHNA and YNFKEQ. The CDR3 loop spans 15 amino acids. Trimming cost V 1 base and J 4 bases, with 11 bases left between them.

This clonotype was counted a few times. The chain is built from TRBV25-1 and TRBJ2-7; unclear D gene. Germline assignment: CDR1 MGHDK and CDR2 SYGVNS. The CDR3 length is 11 residues. V lost 3 bases, J lost 9 bases, and 9 bases lay in between. The CDR3 sequence: CASSDILRQYF. The CDR3 DNA sequence: TGTGCCAGCAGTGATATTTTGAGGCAGTACTTC.

This sequence joins TRBV5-1 and TRBJ2-7; 8 bases are shared with TRBD1. This CDR3 is built from 15 residues. Per germline, CDR1 SGHRS and CDR2 YFSETQ. The junction had 9 bases not matched to a gene; V was cut back by 4 bases and J by 3 bases. The CDR3 nucleotides read TGCGCCAGCAGCCTTGAACAGGGGGGCCACTACGAGCAGTACTTC. Translation: CASSLEQGGHYEQYF.

The chain combines TRBV20-1 with TRBJ1-4, with a tentative D call TRBD1 (5 bases). CDR1 and CDR2 from the germline V gene are DFQATT and SNEGSKA (reference sequence). The CDR3 consists of 14 residues. Trimming pared 0 bases from V and 8 bases from J, leaving 13 bases between. CDR3 sequence: CSARDPGTGEKLFF. The DNA for the CDR3 is TGCAGTGCTAGAGATCCCGGGACGGGGGAAAAACTGTTTTTT.

The chain uses TRBV7-3 and TRBJ2-1; D might be TRBD1 or TRBD2, each matching 5 bases. In germline, CDR1 is SGHTA, CDR2 FQGTGA. V lost 2 bases and J lost 2, with 13 bases in between. The CDR3 extends over 16 amino acids. The CDR3 spells CASSLGGLRPYNEQFF. The CDR3 nucleotides read TGTGCCAGCAGCTTAGGGGGATTAAGGCCCTACAATGAGCAGTTCTTC.

This clonotype was counted only a few times. CDR3: CASSESGRETGELFF. The CDR3, as DNA: TGTGCCAGCAGTGAATCGGGCAGAGAGACCGGGGAGCTGTTTTTT. J is TRBJ2-2 and V is TRBV25-1; D is undetermined. The CDR3 spans 15 residues. Deletions cut 1 base from V and 5 bases from J, with 11 bases between. The germline CDR1 and CDR2 sequences are MGHDK and SYGVNS. Supplemented by reference TRBV25-1 and TRBJ2-2, the full variable domain reads EADIYQTPRYLVIGTGKKITLECSQTMGHDKMYWYQQDPGMELHLIHYSYGVNSTEKGDLSSESTVSRIRTEHFPLTLESARPSHTSQYLCASSESGRETGELFFGEGSRLTVL.

This clonotype was seen a handful of times. The chain employs TRBV20-1 and TRBJ2-5; a weak D match, TRBD2 (5 bases). CDR1 DFQATT and CDR2 SNEGSKA come from the germline V gene (reference sequence). The V gene lost 2 bases and the J gene lost 0 bases, with 7 bases spanning the gap. CDR3 length: 13 amino acids. CDR3 nucleotides: TGCAGTGCTAGAAACGGGAACCAAGAGACCCAGTACTTC. This sequence encodes CSARNGNQETQYF.

This clonotype was seen a single time. The V gene is TRBV6-1, the J gene TRBJ2-2; 7 bases match TRBD1. Germline V CDR1 and CDR2: MNHNS, SASEGT. V lost 4 bases and J lost 3; bases outside the gene matches: 8. The CDR3 extends over 16 amino acids. Here the CDR3 reads CASSGDRAGYTGELFF. The CDR3 region has the DNA TGTGCCAGCAGTGGTGACAGGGCGGGTTACACCGGGGAGCTGTTTTTT.

The chain recombines TRBV2 with TRBJ1-2; maybe TRBD1 (5 bases). The CDR3 extends over 15 amino acids. V lost 3 bases and J 7 bases, leaving 18 bases between the germline ends. CDR1 and CDR2 from the germline V gene are SNHLY and FYNNEI. CDR3 residues: CASSDGAQASSGYTF. Written as DNA, the CDR3 is TGTGCCAGCAGTGACGGGGCGCAGGCCAGTTCTGGCTACACCTTC. The variable domain in full, completed from reference TRBV2 and TRBJ1-2, reads EPEVTQTPSHQVTQMGQEVILRCVPISNHLYFYWYRQILGQKVEFLVSFYNNEISEKSEIFDDQFSVERPDGSNFTLKIRSTKLEDSAMYFCASSDGAQASSGYTFGSGTRLTVV.

This clonotype was seen more than once but under ten times. The rearrangement links TRBV28 to TRBJ1-5; D perhaps matches TRBD1 (6 bases). The CDR3 is 15 residues long. Germline V gives CDR1 MDHEN, CDR2 SYDVKM. With 7 bases removed from V and 1 base from J, the gap between germline ends came to 14 bases. CDR3 amino acids: CASNLQGGSNQPQHF. The CDR3 nucleotides read TGTGCCAGCAACCTACAGGGAGGAAGCAATCAGCCCCAGCATTTT.

The CDR3 protein is CASSFSRGGTQYF. CDR3 coding DNA: TGCGCCAGCAGCTTCTCAAGAGGGGGGACCCAGTACTTC. The chain uses TRBV5-1 and TRBJ2-5, with D maybe TRBD1 (6 bases). V was shortened by 2 bases and J by 7 bases, with 12 bases between the two germline ends. CDR1 SGHRS and CDR2 YFSETQ come from the germline V gene. This CDR3 has 13 residues.

The table lists this clonotype with a few counts. The gene calls are TRBV4-3 and TRBJ1-4; D is perhaps TRBD1 (6 bases). The ends were cut back, 2 bases at V and 7 bases at J, with 17 bases in the middle. CDR1 and CDR2 (germline): LGHNA, YSLEER. This CDR3 spans 16 amino acids. DNA for the CDR3: TGCGCCAGCAGCCAAATCTTACAGGGTGGTGGTGAAAAACTGTTTTTT. It yields the protein CASSQILQGGGEKLFF.

This clonotype was counted between two and nine times. The chain carries TRBV29-1 and TRBJ1-4; D remains unclear. Trimming pared 3 bases from V and 3 bases from J, leaving 8 bases between. Germline assignment: CDR1 SQVTM and CDR2 ANQGSEA. CDR3 size: 13 residues. CDR3 sequence (DNA): TGCAGCGTTGAGGTGGGAGCTAATGAAAAACTGTTTTTT. Amino acid sequence: CSVEVGANEKLFF. Using reference TRBV29-1 and TRBJ1-4 for the parts outside the CDR3, the full variable domain is SAVISQKPSRDICQRGTSLTIQCQVDSQVTMMFWYRQQPGQSLTLIATANQGSEATYESGFVIDKFPISRPNLTFSTLTVSNMSPEDSSIYLCSVEVGANEKLFFGSGTQLSVL.

The rearrangement links TRBV27 to TRBJ1-1; no clear D. CDR3 size: 14 residues. The V end lost 1 base, the J end lost 4 bases, and 10 bases lay between the germline ends. CDR1 and CDR2 from the germline V gene are MNHEY and SMNVEV (reference sequence). The chain's CDR3 is CASSLYPPATEAFF. The DNA of the CDR3 is TGTGCCAGCAGTTTATATCCCCCGGCCACTGAAGCTTTCTTT.

The J gene is TRBJ2-7, the V gene TRBV28, with 10 bases matching TRBD1. Looked up from germline, CDR1 is MDHEN and CDR2 is SYDVKM. The CDR3 totals 15 residues. V dropped 3 bases and J dropped 9; count of bases not matched to a gene: 11. The CDR3 coding sequence is TGTGCCAGCAGTTTGGAAGGGACAGGGGAAAGGTGGCAGTACTTC. Its protein product is CASSLEGTGERWQYF.

This clonotype was detected only once. This chain links TRBV29-1 with TRBJ2-1; D is undetermined. Germline CDR1 and CDR2: SQVTM and ANQGSEA. V lost 4 bases and J 1 base, leaving 14 bases between the germline ends. The CDR3 sequence is 15 residues long. CDR3 DNA sequence: TGCAGCGTTGTCGAAGAAGTCCTTTCCTACAATGAGCAGTTCTTC. It specifies CSVVEEVLSYNEQFF.

V is TRBV12-3 or TRBV12-4 and J is TRBJ2-6, with D hard to call. The V and J ends lost 8 bases and 0 bases respectively, with 5 bases between them. This CDR3 has 13 amino acids. CDR3 nucleotide sequence: TGTGCCAGCCGTCACTCTGGGGCCAACGTCCTGACTTTC. Amino acid sequence: CASRHSGANVLTF.

This clonotype has more than one count but fewer than ten. The rearrangement uses TRBV27 and TRBJ2-6, with TRBD2 as a possible D gene (6 bases). Germline V gives CDR1 MNHEY, CDR2 SMNVEV (reference sequence). V gave up 5 bases and J gave up 1 base, with 15 bases separating them. The CDR3 spans 17 residues. DNA of the CDR3: TGTGCCAGCAGTCCCGTGACTAGTAGTTCTGGGGCCAACGTCCTGACTTTC. Translated: CASSPVTSSSGANVLTF.

The rearrangement joins TRBV12-3 or TRBV12-4 to TRBJ1-5; 7 positions match TRBD1. The junction had 8 bases not matched to a gene; V was cut back by 5 bases and J by 4 bases. The CDR3 has 15 amino acids. The CDR3 is CASSRDSSANQPQHF. The CDR3, as DNA: TGTGCCAGCAGTAGGGACAGCAGTGCAAATCAGCCCCAGCATTTT.

This clonotype was picked up one time. V usage is TRBV20-1 and J usage is TRBJ2-5; 10 bases fit TRBD2. The CDR3 runs to 15 residues. After removal of 1 base from V and 5 bases from J, the junction contained 7 bases not matched to a gene. The germline V gene encodes CDR1 DFQATT and CDR2 SNEGSKA (reference sequence). The CDR3 DNA follows: TGCAGTGCTAGAGGATCTAGCGGGGGACGGGAGACCCAGTACTTC. Translating gives CSARGSSGGRETQYF.

Comment on this clonotype: At one of its ends the junction is not consistent with the germline gene, which may arise from a read error. The J gene is TRBJ2-4, the V gene TRBV28; possible D gene TRBD1, 5 bases. The CDR3 has 13 residues. Germline-derived CDR1 and CDR2 are MDHEN and SYDVKM. DNA of the CDR3: TGTGCCAGCAGTTCGCAGGGCCAAAACACTCAGTACTTC. Protein sequence: CASSSQGQNTQYF.

This clonotype showed up just a few times. J is TRBJ2-6 and V is TRBV6-1, with no clear D. The germline V gene encodes CDR1 MNHNS and CDR2 SASEGT. Trimming cost V 6 bases and J 0 bases, with 12 bases left between them. The CDR3 is made up of 16 amino acids. CDR3 sequence reads: CASSRVAGSGANVLTF. For the CDR3, the DNA is TGTGCCAGCAGCCGGGTCGCTGGCTCTGGGGCCAACGTCCTGACTTTC.